Given below is one T cell receptor (beta chain) in context. Germline CDR1 MDHEN, CDR2 SYDVKM. The CDR3 length is 14 residues. After removal of 7 bases from V and 3 bases from J, the junction contained 7 bases not matched to a gene. Researchers ran the PCR with 60 Vbeta and 13 Jbeta primers. Measured with immunoSEQ multiplex PCR; TCRdb has only the in-frame clones, and not every one. The sample includes under 150,000 clones, 75% to 85% of them seen just once. The data were taken from a study of cytomegalovirus exposure and HLA in healthy donors. Among the donors, all were healthy bone marrow donors. The clonotype originates from a woman aged 40 to 49 in good health and CMV-seropositive. Sequences were obtained from PBMCs. The V and J genes are TRBV28 and TRBJ2-7, with 9 bases fitting TRBD1. CDR3 residues: CASTAGTGRYEQYF. The CDR3 nucleotides are TGTGCCAGCACCGCTGGGACAGGGCGCTACGAGCAGTACTTC.